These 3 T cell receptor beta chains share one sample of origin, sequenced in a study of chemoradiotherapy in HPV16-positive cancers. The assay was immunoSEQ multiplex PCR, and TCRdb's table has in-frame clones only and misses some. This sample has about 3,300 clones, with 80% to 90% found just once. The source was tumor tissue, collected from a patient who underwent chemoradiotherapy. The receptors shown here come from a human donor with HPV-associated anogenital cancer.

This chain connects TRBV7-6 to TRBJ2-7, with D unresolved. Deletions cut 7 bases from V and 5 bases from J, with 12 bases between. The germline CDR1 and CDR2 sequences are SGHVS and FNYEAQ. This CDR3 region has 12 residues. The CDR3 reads CASTSPLDEQYF. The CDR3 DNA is TGTGCCAGCACCTCGCCCCTGGACGAGCAGTACTTC.

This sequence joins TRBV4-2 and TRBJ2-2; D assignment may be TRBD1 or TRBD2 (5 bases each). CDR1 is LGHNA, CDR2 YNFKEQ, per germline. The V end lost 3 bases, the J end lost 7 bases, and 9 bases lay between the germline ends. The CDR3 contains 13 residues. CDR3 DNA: TGTGCCAGCAGCCAGGGGACGCACGGGGAGCTGTTTTTT. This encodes CASSQGTHGELFF.

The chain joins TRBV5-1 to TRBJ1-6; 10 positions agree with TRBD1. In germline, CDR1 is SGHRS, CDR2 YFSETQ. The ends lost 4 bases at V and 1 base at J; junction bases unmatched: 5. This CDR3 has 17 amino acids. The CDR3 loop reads CASSGEDRGSYNSPLHF. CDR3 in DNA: TGCGCCAGCAGCGGAGAGGACAGGGGGTCCTATAATTCACCCCTCCACTTT.